This TCR beta chain is from a study of blood T cell repertoires in COVID-19. This CDR3 is 16 amino acids long. The ends lost 1 base at V and 1 base at J; junction bases unmatched: 6. CDR1 is SGHTA, CDR2 FQGNSA, per germline. The table came from immunoSEQ multiplex PCR; TCRdb's copy has only in-frame clones and leaves some out. This table has roughly 120,000 clones, more than 75% appearing once. The sequence was collected from a man in his sixties with acute or convalescent COVID-19. The sample was peripheral blood. The rearrangement uses TRBV7-2 and TRBJ2-7, with 8 bases aligning to TRBD1. The CDR3 is CASSLGTGRESYEQYF. DNA of the CDR3: TGTGCCAGCAGCTTAGGGACAGGGAGAGAATCCTACGAGCAGTACTTC.